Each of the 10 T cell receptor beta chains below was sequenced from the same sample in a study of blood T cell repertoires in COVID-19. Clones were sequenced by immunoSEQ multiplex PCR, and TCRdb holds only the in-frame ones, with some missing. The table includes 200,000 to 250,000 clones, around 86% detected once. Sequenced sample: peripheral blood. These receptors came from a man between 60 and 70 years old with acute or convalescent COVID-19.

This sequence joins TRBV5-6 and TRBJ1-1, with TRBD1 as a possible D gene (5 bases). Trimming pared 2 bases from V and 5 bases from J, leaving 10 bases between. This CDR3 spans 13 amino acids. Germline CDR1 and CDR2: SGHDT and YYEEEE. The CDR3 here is CASSFRVGTEAFF. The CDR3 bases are TGTGCCAGCAGCTTCAGGGTAGGGACTGAAGCTTTCTTT.

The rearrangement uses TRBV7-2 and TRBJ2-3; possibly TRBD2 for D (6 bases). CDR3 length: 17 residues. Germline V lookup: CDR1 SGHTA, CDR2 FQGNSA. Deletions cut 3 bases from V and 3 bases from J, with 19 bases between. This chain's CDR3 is CASSFQNRRLVTDTQYF. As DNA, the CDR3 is TGTGCCAGCAGCTTCCAAAACCGGCGACTAGTGACAGATACGCAGTATTTT.

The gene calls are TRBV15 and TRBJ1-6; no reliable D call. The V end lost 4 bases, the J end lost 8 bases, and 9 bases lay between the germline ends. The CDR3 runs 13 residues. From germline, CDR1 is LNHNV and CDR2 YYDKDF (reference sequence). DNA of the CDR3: TGTGCCACCAGCATGAAGAGGGATTCACCCCTCCACTTT. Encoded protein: CATSMKRDSPLHF.

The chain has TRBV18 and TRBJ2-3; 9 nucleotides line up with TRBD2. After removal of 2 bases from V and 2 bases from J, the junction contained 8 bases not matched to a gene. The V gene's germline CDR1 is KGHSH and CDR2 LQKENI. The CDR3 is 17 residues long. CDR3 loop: CASSPVVAGVNTDTQYF. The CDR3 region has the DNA TGTGCCAGCTCACCAGTTGTAGCGGGGGTTAACACAGATACGCAGTATTTT. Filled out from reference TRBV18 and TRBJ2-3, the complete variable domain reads NAGVMQNPRHLVRRRGQEARLRCSPMKGHSHVYWYRQLPEEGLKFMVYLQKENIIDESGMPKERFSAEFPKEGPSILRIQQVVRGDSAAYFCASSPVVAGVNTDTQYFGPGTRLTVL.

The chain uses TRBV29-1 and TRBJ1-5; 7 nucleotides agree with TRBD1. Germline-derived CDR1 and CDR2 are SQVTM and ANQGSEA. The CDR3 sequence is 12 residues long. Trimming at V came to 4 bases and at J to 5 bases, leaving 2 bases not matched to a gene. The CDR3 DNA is TGCAGCGTTGGGGACAGCCATCAGCCCCAGCATTTT. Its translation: CSVGDSHQPQHF.

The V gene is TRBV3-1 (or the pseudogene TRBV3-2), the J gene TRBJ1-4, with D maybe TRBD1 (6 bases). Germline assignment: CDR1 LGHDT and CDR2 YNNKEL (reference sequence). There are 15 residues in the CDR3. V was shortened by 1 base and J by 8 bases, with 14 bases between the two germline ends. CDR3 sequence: CASSQAGGRIEKLFF. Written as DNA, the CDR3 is TGTGCCAGCAGCCAAGCGGGGGGGCGGATCGAAAAACTGTTTTTT.

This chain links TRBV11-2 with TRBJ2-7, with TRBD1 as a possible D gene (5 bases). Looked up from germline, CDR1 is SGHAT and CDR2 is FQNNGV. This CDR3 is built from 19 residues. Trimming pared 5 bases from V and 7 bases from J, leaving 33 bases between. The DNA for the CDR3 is TGTGCCAGCAGCCACTACCGGGCCCTTCGCGGCCAGGGTGAAGGGGAGCAGTACTTC. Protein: CASSHYRALRGQGEGEQYF.

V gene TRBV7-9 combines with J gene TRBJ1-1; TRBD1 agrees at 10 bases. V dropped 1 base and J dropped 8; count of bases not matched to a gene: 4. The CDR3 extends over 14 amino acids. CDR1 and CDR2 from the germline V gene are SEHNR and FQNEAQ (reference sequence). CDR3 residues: CASSLGQGAQEAFF. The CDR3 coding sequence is TGTGCCAGCAGCTTAGGACAGGGGGCCCAAGAAGCTTTCTTT.

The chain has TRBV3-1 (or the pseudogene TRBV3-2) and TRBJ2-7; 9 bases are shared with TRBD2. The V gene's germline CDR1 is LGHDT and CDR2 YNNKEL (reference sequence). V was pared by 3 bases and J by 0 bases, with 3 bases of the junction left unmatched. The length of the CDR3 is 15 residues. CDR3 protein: CASSHSSGDSYEQYF. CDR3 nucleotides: TGTGCCAGCAGCCACTCTAGCGGGGACTCCTACGAGCAGTACTTC.

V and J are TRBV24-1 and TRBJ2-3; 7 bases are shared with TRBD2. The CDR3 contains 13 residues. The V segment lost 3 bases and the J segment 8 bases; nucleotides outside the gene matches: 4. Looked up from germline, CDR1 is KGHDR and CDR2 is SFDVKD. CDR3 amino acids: CATSDRSGATQYF. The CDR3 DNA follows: TGTGCCACCAGTGATCGGAGCGGGGCTACGCAGTATTTT.